These 10 T cell receptor beta chains came from one sample sequenced in a study of T-cell memory formation after mild COVID-19 (dated by TCRdb to the early 2020s). Library generation was performed with 5' RACE. TCRdb names Illumina NovaSeq 6000 as the instrument used. TCRdb's own reprocessing of the public reads used fastp at Q25 and MiXCR and kept productive beta chains. Rows are combined by CDR3 protein, so each entry shows the most common genes and DNA. Across this sample there are around 510,000 distinct CDR3 sequences, with less than 25% seen only once. Around 7.7% of the sample rests with the top ten. The sample comprised PBMCs or a T cell subset sorted from them (not recorded which). All receptors derive from an adult woman who had mild COVID-19 (a few samples of this study predate the infection). The sample titles of this study are shuffled in the database, so cell type and time point are left out; the donor was told from shared clones.

This clonotype was detected a few times. The V gene is TRBV6-2 or TRBV6-3, the J gene TRBJ2-7; no clear D gene. Trimming removed 2 bases at V and 4 bases at J, with 9 bases between. CDR3 length equals 13 residues. Germline V gives CDR1 MNHEY, CDR2 SVGEGT. The CDR3 region is CASSYPPKYEQYF. The CDR3 nucleotides are TGTGCCAGCAGTTACCCTCCCAAGTACGAGCAGTACTTC.

J is TRBJ2-6 and V is TRBV18; D unclear. The V end was cut by 3 bases, the J end by 2 bases, with 14 bases between. The CDR3 spans 17 residues. Germline V CDR1 and CDR2: KGHSH, LQKENI. CDR3 bases: TGTGCCAGCTCACCCCCCCCAGGACCCGCTGGGGCCAACGTCCTGACTTTC. It yields the protein CASSPPPGPAGANVLTF.

This clonotype turned up a few times. This sequence joins TRBV7-6 and TRBJ1-1, with D perhaps matching TRBD1 (5 bases). V gave up 1 base and J gave up 7 bases, with 16 bases separating them. CDR1 and CDR2 from the germline V gene are SGHVS and FNYEAQ. This CDR3 has 15 amino acids. CDR3 sequence reads: CASSLGWGDTVEAFF. In DNA, the CDR3 is TGTGCCAGCAGCTTAGGCTGGGGCGATACAGTTGAAGCTTTCTTT.

This rearrangement joins TRBV20-1 to TRBJ2-2, with D possibly matching TRBD2 (6 bases). The V end lost 0 bases, the J end lost 1 base, and 6 bases lay between the germline ends. Germline lookup yields CDR1 DFQATT and CDR2 SNEGSKA (reference sequence). The CDR3 is 14 amino acids. The CDR3 is CSARDGRNTGELFF. CDR3 sequence (DNA): TGCAGTGCTAGAGACGGGAGGAACACCGGGGAGCTGTTTTTT.

A few counts support this clonotype. The genes are TRBV29-1 and TRBJ1-6, with TRBD1 identical over 7 bases. The CDR3 runs to 14 residues. V lost 7 bases to trimming and J lost 9 bases; unmatched junction nucleotides: 12. Germline-derived CDR1 and CDR2 are SQVTM and ANQGSEA. The CDR3 loop reads CSARQGAVGSPLHF. The CDR3 bases are TGCAGCGCCAGACAGGGAGCGGTTGGTTCACCCCTCCACTTT.

This clonotype was counted at least ten times. The CDR3 reads CASSPVGRGQYTGELFF. CDR3 bases: TGTGCCAGCAGCCCTGTGGGCAGGGGGCAGTACACCGGGGAGCTGTTTTTT. The V call is TRBV3-1, the J call TRBJ2-2; 8 bases are a match to TRBD1. The CDR3 is 17 amino acids. J was trimmed by 3 bases and V by 4 bases; bases with no gene match: 10. Germline loops: CDR1 LGHDT, CDR2 YNNKEL (reference sequence).

The chain is built from TRBV27 and TRBJ2-7; maybe TRBD1 (5 bases). The germline gives CDR1 MNHEY, CDR2 SMNVEV (reference sequence). Trimming shortened V by 4 bases and J by 0 bases, and 16 bases separated the two germline ends. CDR3 size: 16 residues. CDR3: CASSSLRQGLSYEQYF. The DNA for the CDR3 is TGTGCCAGCAGTTCCCTTCGTCAGGGCCTCTCCTACGAGCAGTACTTC.

In its sample, this clonotype was seen a few times. The rearrangement joins TRBV12-3 or TRBV12-4 to TRBJ1-5; D possibly corresponds to TRBD1 (6 bases). V dropped 8 bases and J dropped 8 bases, with 22 bases sitting between them. This CDR3 contains 15 residues. CDR3 protein: CASGKSGGLGEPQHF. CDR3 in DNA: TGTGCCAGCGGCAAATCGGGGGGGCTCGGCGAGCCCCAGCATTTT.

V gene TRBV6-5 combines with J gene TRBJ2-5; D is ambiguous. The germline V gene has CDR1 MNHEY and CDR2 SVGAGI. The CDR3 runs 13 residues. Trimming removed 2 bases from V and 5 bases from J, with 9 bases in between. This CDR3 reads CASSYSYMETQYF. CDR3 nucleotides: TGTGCCAGCAGTTACAGTTACATGGAGACCCAGTACTTC.

This clonotype was counted only a few times. The rearrangement uses TRBV7-2 and TRBJ1-3; no definite D call. Germline values: CDR1 SGHTA, CDR2 FQGNSA. The CDR3 loop spans 15 amino acids. The V and J ends lost 5 bases and 11 bases respectively, with 22 bases between them. Here the CDR3 DNA reads TGTGCCAGCAGCCCCCTAGGAGGGAGGGCATCCGCCATATATTTT. Protein: CASSPLGGRASAIYF.